The T cell receptor (beta chain) described here comes from a study of shared clonotypes between healthy human individuals (dated by TCRdb to the early 2020s). Context from the whole study: The cohort comprised two women and a few men aged 18 to 49 years. Different laboratories and diverse techniques were used to prepare libraries and sequence TCR repertoires, to increase sequencing depth and limit assay-specific biases. Each donor's leukapheresis produced roughly between roughly 0.85 and 9.5 billion PBMCs. For each donor, CD4 naive and CD4 memory were each given three plates, CD8 naive was given two plates, and CD8 memory was given one plate. The study deeply sequenced blood TCR repertoires of five healthy adults to estimate repertoire size and the extent of clonotype sharing between individuals. On the study overall, not on this receptor specifically: Compared with non-shared clonotypes, clonotypes shared by all four sorted-subset donors had higher generation probabilities. Even with the large sequencing depth, rarefaction of the sorted-subset datasets indicated that sequencing was incomplete. Sampling was limited to blood, and TCR repertoires in tissue likely differ from TCR repertoires in blood. Estimated clonotype richness was generally larger for naive than for memory subsets. Pairwise subsampling led to the expectation that sequencing depth would affect the degree of clonotype sharing among donors. The small number of donors limited the genetic and exposure-history diversity represented. When a handful of donors were compared, the shared fraction of clonotypes was about 5% for naive CD4, roughly 3.4% for naive CD8, 2.3% for memory CD4, and around 0.37% for memory CD8.

Using the deep immunoSEQ assay, TCR CDR3 regions were amplified from genomic DNA by multiplex PCR. For each cell subset, the extracted genomic DNA was distributed evenly across all wells of several immunoSEQ 96-well plates, and each plate served as one replicate. For sorted subsets, 150 to 250 ng of genomic DNA, equivalent to 25,000 to 35,000 T cell genomes, went into each replicate PCR. Purified libraries were measured with a Qubit 3.0 fluorometer, size-checked on a Bioanalyzer 2100, and measured again with the KAPA Library Quantification kit. Every immunoSEQ 96-well plate was sequenced on a separate single-read 150-cycle Illumina NextSeq 550 flow cell. Per the source publication's procedure: The immunoSEQ output contained only junctional sequences without quality scores, so filtering could not match that applied to full-length reads. Sequences were annotated with PyIR, a Python wrapper for IgBLAST v1.9, and V/J genes and CDR3 were assigned using IMGT germline references. Reads were removed for weak V/J assignments (E-value above 1e-6), missing CDR3, stop codons, out-of-frame junctions, or ambiguous translated residues. V3J clonotypes were defined as sequences sharing the same inferred V gene, J gene, and CDR3 amino acid sequence. To compute the percentage overlap between repertoires, the number of shared unique clonotypes was divided by the size of the smaller repertoire. Repertoire richness was assessed with RTK rarefaction, the Chao1 estimator, and Recon v2.1 estimates of unobserved clonotypes. Generation probabilities for all TCRbeta clonotypes obtained by the gDNA method from several donors were computed using OLGA. As stored in TCRdb, this immuneACCESS dataset retains in-frame rearrangements with V and J assigned. A fraction of the clones does not appear; measured against another copy, unresolved V genes explain less than half of the discrepancy, and the remainder lacks a known reason. The V and J calls and clone size are taken from that table; D and trimming were inferred from the DNA. A total of approximately 1.9 million clones appear in this sample, roughly 95% of them only once. The ten largest clones represent approximately 1.7% of the sample.

The CDR3 runs 14 amino acids, cysteine and phenylalanine included. The CDR3 DNA has 42 bases and is translated from base 1. The germline V gene supplies CDR1 SGHAT and CDR2 FQNNGV. V is clipped by 3 bases and J by 1 base, and the sequence between their germline boundaries is 7 bases long. For the CD8 naive samples, CD45RO-negative cells were positively selected for CCR7, yielding a CD45RA+CCR7+ population from which TemRA cells were excluded. Healthy HIV-negative adults with no recently reported acute infections or vaccinations were included as donors. All donors were Caucasian adults living in Nashville, Tennessee, USA. Blood was obtained by leukapheresis, after which PBMCs were separated by Ficoll-Histopaque density gradient centrifugation and cryopreserved in liquid nitrogen vapor phase. Analytical flow cytometry was used to check the purity and quantity of every magnetically sorted T cell population. From each sorted fraction, genomic DNA was isolated and quantified by UV absorbance on a Nanodrop 2000c.

In regard to this clone: It has no known antigen specificity. Base qualities are not recorded, but no much larger clone differs from it by a single base.

Sequences were obtained from naive CD8+ T cells from PBMCs. In light of the paper, this sample's cell subset or site label describes: CD45RA+CCR7+. The receptor chain draws on TRBV11-2 and TRBJ2-4; the D gene is unclear. The clonotype was recovered from a man aged 18 to 30 in good health. Some clones in this sample may be carry-over from other donors' samples. The DNA sequence is given as TGTGCCAGCAGCTTTCAGGCGGCCAAAAACATTCAGTACTTC. The translation is CASSFQAAKNIQYF.